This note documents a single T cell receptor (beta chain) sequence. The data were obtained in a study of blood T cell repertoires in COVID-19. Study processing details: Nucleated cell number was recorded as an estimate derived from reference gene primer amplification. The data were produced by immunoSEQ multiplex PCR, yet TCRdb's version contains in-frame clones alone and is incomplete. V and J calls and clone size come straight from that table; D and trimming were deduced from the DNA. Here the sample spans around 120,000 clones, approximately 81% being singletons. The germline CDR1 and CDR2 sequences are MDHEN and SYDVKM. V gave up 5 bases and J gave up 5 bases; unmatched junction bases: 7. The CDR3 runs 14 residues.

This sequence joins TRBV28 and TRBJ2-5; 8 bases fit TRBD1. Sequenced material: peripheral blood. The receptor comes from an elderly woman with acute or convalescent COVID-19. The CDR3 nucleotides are TGTGCCAGCAGTCCGTCGGACAGGGATGAGACCCAGTACTTC. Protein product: CASSPSDRDETQYF.